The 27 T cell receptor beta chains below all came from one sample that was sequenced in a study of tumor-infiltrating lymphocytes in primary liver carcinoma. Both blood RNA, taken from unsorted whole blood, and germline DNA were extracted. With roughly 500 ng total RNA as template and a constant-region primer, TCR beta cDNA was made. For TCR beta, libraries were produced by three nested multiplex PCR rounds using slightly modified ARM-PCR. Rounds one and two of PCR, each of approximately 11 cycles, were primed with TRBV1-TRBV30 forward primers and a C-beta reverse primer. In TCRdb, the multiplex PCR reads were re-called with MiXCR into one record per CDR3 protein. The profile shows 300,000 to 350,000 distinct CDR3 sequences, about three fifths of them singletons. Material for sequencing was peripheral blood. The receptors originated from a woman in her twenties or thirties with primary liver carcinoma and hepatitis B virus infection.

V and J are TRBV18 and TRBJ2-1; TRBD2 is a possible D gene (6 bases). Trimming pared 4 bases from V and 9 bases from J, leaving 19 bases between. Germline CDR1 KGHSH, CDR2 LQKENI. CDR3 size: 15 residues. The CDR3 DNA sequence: TGTGCCAGCTCACTCGGACTAACGGGAATCGCTGAGCAGTTCTTC. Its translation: CASSLGLTGIAEQFF.

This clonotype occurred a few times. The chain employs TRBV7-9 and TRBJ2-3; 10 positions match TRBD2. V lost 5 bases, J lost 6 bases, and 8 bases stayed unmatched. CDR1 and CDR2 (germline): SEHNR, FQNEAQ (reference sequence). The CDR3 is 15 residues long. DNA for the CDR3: TGTGCCAGCAGCCTCCTAGCGGGAGTTCTTGATACGCAGTATTTT. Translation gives CASSLLAGVLDTQYF. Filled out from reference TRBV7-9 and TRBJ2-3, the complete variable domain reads DTGVSQNPRHKITKRGQNVTFRCDPISEHNRLYWYRQTLGQGPEFLTYFQNEAQLEKSRLLSDRFSAERPKGSFSTLEIQRTEQGDSAMYLCASSLLAGVLDTQYFGPGTRLTVL.

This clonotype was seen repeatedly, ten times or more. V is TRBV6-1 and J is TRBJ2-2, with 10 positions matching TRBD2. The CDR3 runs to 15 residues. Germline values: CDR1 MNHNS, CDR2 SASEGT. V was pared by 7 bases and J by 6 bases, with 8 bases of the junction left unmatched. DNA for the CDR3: TGTGCCAGCATCGGACCTAGCGGGAGCGCCGGGGAGCTGTTTTTT. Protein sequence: CASIGPSGSAGELFF.

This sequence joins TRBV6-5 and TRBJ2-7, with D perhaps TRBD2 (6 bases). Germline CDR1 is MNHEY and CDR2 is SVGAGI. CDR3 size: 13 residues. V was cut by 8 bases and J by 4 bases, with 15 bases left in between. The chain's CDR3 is CASCKAGTYEQYF. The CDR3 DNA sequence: TGTGCCAGCTGTAAAGCCGGGACTTACGAGCAGTACTTC.

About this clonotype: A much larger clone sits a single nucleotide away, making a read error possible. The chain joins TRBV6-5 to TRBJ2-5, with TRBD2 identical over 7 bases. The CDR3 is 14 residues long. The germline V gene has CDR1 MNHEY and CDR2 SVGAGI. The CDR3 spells CASSQRDREEAQYF. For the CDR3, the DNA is TGTGCCAGCAGCCAGCGGGATCGGGAAGAGGCCCAGTACTTC.

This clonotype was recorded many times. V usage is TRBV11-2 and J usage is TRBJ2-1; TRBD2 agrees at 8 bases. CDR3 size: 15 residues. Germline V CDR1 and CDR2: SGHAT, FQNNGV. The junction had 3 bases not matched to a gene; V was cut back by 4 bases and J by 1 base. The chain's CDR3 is CASSYSSGSYNEQFF. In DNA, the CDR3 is TGTGCCAGCAGCTATTCTAGCGGGTCCTACAATGAGCAGTTCTTC.

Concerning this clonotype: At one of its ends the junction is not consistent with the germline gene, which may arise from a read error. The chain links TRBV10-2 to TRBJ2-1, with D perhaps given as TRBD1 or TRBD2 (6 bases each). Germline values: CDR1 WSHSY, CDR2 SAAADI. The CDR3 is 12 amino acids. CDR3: CASRIGGNDQFF. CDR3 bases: TGCGCCAGCAGAATCGGGGGCAATGATCAGTTCTTC.

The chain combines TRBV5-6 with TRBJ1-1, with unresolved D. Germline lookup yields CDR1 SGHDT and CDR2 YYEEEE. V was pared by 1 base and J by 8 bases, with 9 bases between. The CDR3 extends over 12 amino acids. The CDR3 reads CASSLSGREAFF. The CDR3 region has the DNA TGTGCCAGCAGCTTGAGCGGACGGGAAGCTTTCTTT.

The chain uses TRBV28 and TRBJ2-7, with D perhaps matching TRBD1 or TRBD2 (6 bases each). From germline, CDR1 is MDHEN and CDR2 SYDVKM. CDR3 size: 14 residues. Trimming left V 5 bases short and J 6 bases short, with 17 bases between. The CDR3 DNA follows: TGTGCCAGCAGTCATCCTGGGGGGCATCGCGAGCAGTACTTC. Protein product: CASSHPGGHREQYF.

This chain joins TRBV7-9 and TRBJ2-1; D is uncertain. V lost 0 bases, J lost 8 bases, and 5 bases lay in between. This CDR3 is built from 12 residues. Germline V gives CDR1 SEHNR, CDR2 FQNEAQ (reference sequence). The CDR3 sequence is CASSLAAHEQFF. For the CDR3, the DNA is TGTGCCAGCAGCTTAGCGGCCCATGAGCAGTTCTTC.

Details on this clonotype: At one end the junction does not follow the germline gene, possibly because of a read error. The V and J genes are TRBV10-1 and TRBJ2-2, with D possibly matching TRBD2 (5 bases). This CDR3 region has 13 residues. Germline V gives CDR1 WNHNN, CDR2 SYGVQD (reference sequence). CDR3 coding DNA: TGCGCCAGCAGTGATGTCAACGCCGGGAAGCTGTTTTTT. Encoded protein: CASSDVNAGKLFF.

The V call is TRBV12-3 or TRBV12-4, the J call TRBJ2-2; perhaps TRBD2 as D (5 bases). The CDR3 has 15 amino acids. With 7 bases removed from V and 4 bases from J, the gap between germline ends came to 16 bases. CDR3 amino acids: CASNVVGVTTGELFF. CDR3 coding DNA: TGTGCCAGCAACGTAGTGGGAGTAACCACCGGGGAGCTGTTTTTT.

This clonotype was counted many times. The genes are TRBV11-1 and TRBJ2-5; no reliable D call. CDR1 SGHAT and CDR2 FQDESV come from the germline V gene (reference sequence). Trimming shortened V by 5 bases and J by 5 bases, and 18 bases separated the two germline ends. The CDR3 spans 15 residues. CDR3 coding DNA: TGTGCCAGCAGCCCAGGACGGCACATAGGGGAGACCCAGTACTTC. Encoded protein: CASSPGRHIGETQYF.

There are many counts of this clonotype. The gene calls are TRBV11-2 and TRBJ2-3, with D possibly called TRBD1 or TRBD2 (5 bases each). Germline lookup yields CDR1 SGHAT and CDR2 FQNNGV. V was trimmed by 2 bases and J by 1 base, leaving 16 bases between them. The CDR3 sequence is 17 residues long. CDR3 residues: CASSLTGSGTGTDTQYF. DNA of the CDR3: TGTGCCAGCAGCTTAACCGGTTCCGGGACCGGCACAGATACGCAGTATTTT.

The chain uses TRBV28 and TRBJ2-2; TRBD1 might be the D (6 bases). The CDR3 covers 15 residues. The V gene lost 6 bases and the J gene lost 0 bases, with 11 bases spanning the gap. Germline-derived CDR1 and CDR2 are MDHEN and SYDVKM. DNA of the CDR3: TGTGCCAGCAGGACCGGGACAACGAACACCGGGGAGCTGTTTTTT. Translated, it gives CASRTGTTNTGELFF.

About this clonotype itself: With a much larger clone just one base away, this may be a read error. CDR3: CASRKRATTGELFF. In DNA form, the CDR3 reads TGTGCCAGCAGGAAGCGGGCGACCACCGGGGAGCTGTTTTTT. V and J are TRBV12-3 or TRBV12-4 and TRBJ2-2; D might be TRBD2 (6 bases). This CDR3 comprises 14 residues. Trimming took off 6 bases at V and 4 bases at J, with 12 bases between the two ends.

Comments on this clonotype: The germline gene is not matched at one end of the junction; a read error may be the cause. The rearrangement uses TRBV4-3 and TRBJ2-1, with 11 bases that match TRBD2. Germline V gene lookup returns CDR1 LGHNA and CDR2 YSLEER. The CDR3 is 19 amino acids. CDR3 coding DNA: TGCGCCAGCAGCCAACACAGGGGGATGGGTAGCGGGAGGGGGAATGACCAGTTCTTC. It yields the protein CASSQHRGMGSGRGNDQFF.

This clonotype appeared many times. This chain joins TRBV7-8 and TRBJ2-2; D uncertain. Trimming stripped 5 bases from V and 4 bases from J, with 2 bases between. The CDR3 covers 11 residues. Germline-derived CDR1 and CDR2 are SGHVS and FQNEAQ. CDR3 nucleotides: TGTGCCAGCAGCCTCACCGGGGAGCTGTTTTTT. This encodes CASSLTGELFF.

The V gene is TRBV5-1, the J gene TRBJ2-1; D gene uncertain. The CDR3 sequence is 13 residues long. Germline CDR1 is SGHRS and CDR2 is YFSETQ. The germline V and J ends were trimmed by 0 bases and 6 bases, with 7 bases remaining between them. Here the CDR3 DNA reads TGCGCCAGCAGCTTGGGAAGTACCAATGAGCAGTTCTTC. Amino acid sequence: CASSLGSTNEQFF.

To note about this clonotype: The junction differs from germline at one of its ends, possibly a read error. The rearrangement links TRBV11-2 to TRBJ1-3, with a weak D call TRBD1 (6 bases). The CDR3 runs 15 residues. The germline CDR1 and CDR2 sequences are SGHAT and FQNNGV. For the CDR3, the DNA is TGTGCCAGAAGCTTGTACAGGGTATCTGGAAACACCATATATTTT. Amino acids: CARSLYRVSGNTIYF.

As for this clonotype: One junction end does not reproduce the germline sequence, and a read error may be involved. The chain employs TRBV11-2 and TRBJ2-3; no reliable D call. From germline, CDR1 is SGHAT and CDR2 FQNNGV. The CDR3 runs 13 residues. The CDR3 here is CASSFTQSDMQYF. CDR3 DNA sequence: TGTGCCAGCAGCTTTACCCAGTCTGATATGCAGTACTTT.

CDR3 sequence (DNA): TGTGCCAGCAGTTTCCCTGGATCACCCCTCCACTTT. Translating gives CASSFPGSPLHF. V usage is TRBV12-3 or TRBV12-4 and J usage is TRBJ1-6; D is unresolved. CDR3 length equals 12 residues. The V end lost 3 bases, the J end lost 10 bases, and 7 bases lay between the germline ends.

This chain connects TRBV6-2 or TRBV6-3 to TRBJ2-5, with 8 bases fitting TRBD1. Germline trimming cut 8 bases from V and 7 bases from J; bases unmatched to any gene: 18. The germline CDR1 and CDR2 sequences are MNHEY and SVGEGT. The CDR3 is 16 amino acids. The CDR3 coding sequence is TGTGCCAGCCGCCCAAGCAGGACAGGGCTTGGAGGGACCCAGTACTTC. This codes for CASRPSRTGLGGTQYF.

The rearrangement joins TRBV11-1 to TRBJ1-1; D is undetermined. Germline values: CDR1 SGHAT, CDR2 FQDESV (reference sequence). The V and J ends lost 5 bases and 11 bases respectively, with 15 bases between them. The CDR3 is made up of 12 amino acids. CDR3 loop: CASSPDREEAFF. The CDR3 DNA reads TGTGCCAGCAGCCCTGACCGGGAGGAGGCTTTCTTT.

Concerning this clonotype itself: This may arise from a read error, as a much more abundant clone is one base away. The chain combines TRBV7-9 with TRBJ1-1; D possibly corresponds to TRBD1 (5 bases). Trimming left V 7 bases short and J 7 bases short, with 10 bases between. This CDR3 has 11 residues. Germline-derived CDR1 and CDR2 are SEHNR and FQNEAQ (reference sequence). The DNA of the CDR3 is TGTGCCAGCAACTCTGACAGTGAAGCTTTCTTT. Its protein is CASNSDSEAFF.

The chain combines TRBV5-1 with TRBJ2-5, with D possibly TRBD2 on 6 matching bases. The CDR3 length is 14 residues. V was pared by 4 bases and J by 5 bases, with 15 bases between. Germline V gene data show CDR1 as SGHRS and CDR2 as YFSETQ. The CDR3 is CASSTLLASETQYF. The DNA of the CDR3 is TGCGCCAGCAGCACACTACTAGCTTCGGAGACCCAGTACTTC.

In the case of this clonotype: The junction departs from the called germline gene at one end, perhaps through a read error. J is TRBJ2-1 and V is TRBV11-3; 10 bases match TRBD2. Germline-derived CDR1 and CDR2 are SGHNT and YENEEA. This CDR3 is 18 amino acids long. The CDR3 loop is CASRLDGTSERIYNEQFF. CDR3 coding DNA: TGTGCCAGCCGCTTAGACGGGACTAGCGAGAGGATCTACAATGAGCAGTTCTTC. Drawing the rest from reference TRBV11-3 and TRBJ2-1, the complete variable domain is EAGVVQSPRYKIIEKKQPVAFWCNPISGHNTLYWYLQNLGQGPELLIRYENEEAVDDSQLPKDRFSAERLKGVDSTLKIQPAELGDSAVYLCASRLDGTSERIYNEQFFGPGTRLTVL.